A selection of T cell receptor beta chains follows, all from one sample in a study of blood T cell repertoires in COVID-19. Repertoires were generated with immunoSEQ multiplex PCR, while TCRdb's copy carries only in-frame clones and drops some. The data contain almost 95,000 clones, roughly 85% of them singletons. Sequenced: peripheral blood. These receptors all come from a woman aged 55-70 years with COVID-19, enrolled during active disease. The CDR3 runs from the conserved cysteine through the conserved F or W. Clone size is given for some rows only: seen once, a few or many times, or a class if the clone is expanded.

v_call: TRBV4-3; clone_size: .; j_call: TRBJ2-7; cdr3_aa: CASSQGLAGVYEQYF
v_call: TRBV7-2; clone_size: .; j_call: TRBJ2-3; cdr3_aa: CASSPSQGQASQYF
v_call: TRBV13; clone_size: .; j_call: TRBJ2-1; cdr3_aa: CASSASGGAVEPYNEQFF
v_call: TRBV19; clone_size: .; j_call: TRBJ2-7; cdr3_aa: CASRKTGGPYEQYF
v_call: TRBV3-1/TRBV3-2; clone_size: .; j_call: TRBJ2-3; cdr3_aa: CASTPGLDTDTQYF
v_call: TRBV9; clone_size: .; j_call: TRBJ1-5; cdr3_aa: CASSVIQGTRQPQHF
v_call: TRBV5-6; clone_size: .; j_call: TRBJ1-2; cdr3_aa: CASSLWGQEWGYTF
v_call: TRBV3-1/TRBV3-2; clone_size: .; j_call: TRBJ2-5; cdr3_aa: CASSQELGGGPPMETQYF
v_call: TRBV5-4; clone_size: .; j_call: TRBJ1-2; cdr3_aa: CASSKSRDLDGYTF
v_call: TRBV9; clone_size: .; j_call: TRBJ2-5; cdr3_aa: CASSVGRGGPETQYF
v_call: TRBV13; clone_size: .; j_call: TRBJ1-1; cdr3_aa: CASSSTGGQNTEAFF
v_call: TRBV5-6; clone_size: .; j_call: TRBJ2-3; cdr3_aa: CASSLRGGLSDTQYF
v_call: TRBV6-5; clone_size: .; j_call: TRBJ1-5; cdr3_aa: CASRTGGGNQPQHF
v_call: TRBV4-3; clone_size: .; j_call: TRBJ2-3; cdr3_aa: CASSPHPGLAGTDTQYF
v_call: TRBV18; clone_size: .; j_call: TRBJ1-1; cdr3_aa: CASSPSTVGTFF
v_call: TRBV11-1; clone_size: .; j_call: TRBJ1-1; cdr3_aa: CASSSSGGYTEAFF
v_call: TRBV15; clone_size: once; j_call: TRBJ1-2; cdr3_aa: CATSLPGQGAYGYTF
v_call: TRBV15; clone_size: .; j_call: TRBJ2-5; cdr3_aa: CATSRERAGQIGETQYF
v_call: TRBV11-1; clone_size: .; j_call: TRBJ2-3; cdr3_aa: CASSPDRGYTDTQYF
v_call: TRBV6-2/TRBV6-3; clone_size: .; j_call: TRBJ1-1; cdr3_aa: CASSYNSGNTEAFF
v_call: TRBV10-3; clone_size: .; j_call: TRBJ2-3; cdr3_aa: CAIRDRGLADTQYF
v_call: TRBV2; clone_size: .; j_call: TRBJ2-5; cdr3_aa: CASISTAQETQYF
v_call: TRBV9; clone_size: .; j_call: TRBJ1-4; cdr3_aa: CASSLTGSIEKLFF
v_call: TRBV10-1; clone_size: .; j_call: TRBJ1-6; cdr3_aa: CASSESREVNSPLHF
v_call: TRBV10-3; clone_size: .; j_call: TRBJ2-5; cdr3_aa: CAISESSFQGQETQYF
v_call: TRBV3-1/TRBV3-2; clone_size: once; j_call: TRBJ2-5; cdr3_aa: CASSLRGEGPRETQYF
v_call: TRBV18; clone_size: once; j_call: TRBJ1-3; cdr3_aa: CASSPSQAVGSGNTIYF